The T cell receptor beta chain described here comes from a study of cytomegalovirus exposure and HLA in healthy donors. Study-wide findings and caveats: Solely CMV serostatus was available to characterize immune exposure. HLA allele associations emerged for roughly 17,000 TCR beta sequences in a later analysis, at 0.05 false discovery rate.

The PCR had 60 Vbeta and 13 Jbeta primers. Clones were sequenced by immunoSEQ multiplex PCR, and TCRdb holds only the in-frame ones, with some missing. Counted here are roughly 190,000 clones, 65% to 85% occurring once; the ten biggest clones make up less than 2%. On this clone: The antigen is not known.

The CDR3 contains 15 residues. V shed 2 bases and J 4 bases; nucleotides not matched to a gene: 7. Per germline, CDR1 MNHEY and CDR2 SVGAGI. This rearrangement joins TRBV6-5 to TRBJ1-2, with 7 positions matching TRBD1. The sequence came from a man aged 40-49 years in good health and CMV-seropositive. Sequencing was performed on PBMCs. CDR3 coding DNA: TGTGCCAGCAGTTACCGCGCGACAGGGACCTATGGCTACACCTTC. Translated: CASSYRATGTYGYTF.